A selection of T cell receptor beta chains follows, all from one sample in a study of blood T cell repertoires in COVID-19. Profiled with immunoSEQ multiplex PCR; TCRdb holds only in-frame clones, not every one. The table lists about 220,000 clones, roughly 80% of them singletons. The sample comprised peripheral blood. The receptors originated from a woman of 80 years or more with COVID-19, enrolled during active disease. Both conserved end residues are part of each CDR3. Fields, in order: CDR3 length, J gene, D gene, clone size, V gene, CDR3 DNA, CDR3 protein. A D gene is named only where the DNA matches it firmly. Clone size is not always given. Where it is, it says once, few, many or a class for expanded clones.

16 TRBJ1-1 NA NA TRBV4-2 TGTGCCAGCAGCCAGATCCAGGACAGCCCGAACACTGAAGCTTTCTTT CASSQIQDSPNTEAFF
14 TRBJ2-7 TRBD2 NA TRBV27 TGTGCCAGCAGTCTAATAGCGGGGGGCTACGAGCAGTACTTC CASSLIAGGYEQYF
13 TRBJ2-7 NA NA TRBV3-1/TRBV3-2 TGTGCCAGCAGCCAAGGGCAAGCCTACGAGCAGTACTTC CASSQGQAYEQYF
13 TRBJ2-7 TRBD2 NA TRBV12-3/TRBV12-4 TGTGCCAGCAGCCTGACTAGCGGTTACGAGCAGTACTTC CASSLTSGYEQYF
14 TRBJ1-5 TRBD1 once TRBV6-5 TGTGCCAGCAGTCTTCAGGGGGCCAATCAGCCCCAGCATTTT CASSLQGANQPQHF
15 TRBJ2-1 NA NA TRBV6-2/TRBV6-3 TGTGCCAGCAGTTCTTCTGTCGGGAGCCCCAATGAGCAGTTCTTC CASSSSVGSPNEQFF
14 TRBJ1-1 TRBD1 once TRBV5-1 TGCGCCAGTTACTTGGGACAGGGGGTTCGGGAAGCTTTCTTT CASYLGQGVREAFF
15 TRBJ1-5 NA NA TRBV28 TGTGCCAGCAGTACCCCCGGGATCGGCAATCAGCCCCAGCATTTT CASSTPGIGNQPQHF
15 TRBJ1-1 TRBD1 NA TRBV5-1 TGCGCCAGCACCGTGACCGGTCAGGGGGTGACTGAAGCTTTCTTT CASTVTGQGVTEAFF
15 TRBJ1-4 NA NA TRBV19 TGTGCCAGTAGTATCAGGGGAGTCCCTAATGAAAAACTGTTTTTT CASSIRGVPNEKLFF
15 TRBJ1-4 NA NA TRBV6-6 TGTGCCAGCAGTGCTCCAGGGGCAACTAATGAAAAACTGTTTTTT CASSAPGATNEKLFF
12 TRBJ1-2 NA NA TRBV19 TGTGCCAGTAGTGGGCAGACCTATGGCTACACCTTC CASSGQTYGYTF
16 TRBJ1-5 NA NA TRBV21-1 TGTGCCAGCAGCCATACAGGGGGCGCGGGCAATCAGCCCCAGCATTTT CASSHTGGAGNQPQHF
16 TRBJ2-5 NA NA TRBV6-2/TRBV6-3 TGTGCCAGCAGTTACTGGGGTTCGGGGTCCCAAGAGACCCAGTACTTC CASSYWGSGSQETQYF
14 TRBJ1-5 NA NA TRBV6-2/TRBV6-3 TGTGCCAGCAGTAACGGGGGGTCCACTCAGCCCCAGCATTTT CASSNGGSTQPQHF
14 TRBJ2-7 NA once TRBV18 TGTGCCAGCTCACCACCGACGGGATCCTACGAGCAGTACTTC CASSPPTGSYEQYF
15 TRBJ2-7 TRBD2 NA TRBV6-2/TRBV6-3 TGTGCCAGCAGTTCCCCTAGCGGGGCCCCCTACGAGCAGTACTTC CASSSPSGAPYEQYF
15 TRBJ2-3 TRBD2 few TRBV24-1 TGTGCCACCAGTGATAGGACTAGCGGCACAGATACGCAGTATTTT CATSDRTSGTDTQYF
16 TRBJ2-2 TRBD2 NA TRBV15 TGTGCCACCAGCAGAGGTACTAGCGCGGGCACCGGGGAGCTGTTTTTT CATSRGTSAGTGELFF
13 TRBJ1-2 TRBD1 NA TRBV2 TGTGCCAGCATGAGGACAGGGGACTATGGCTACACCTTC CASMRTGDYGYTF
16 TRBJ1-1 TRBD1 few TRBV7-2 TGTGCCAGCAGTTCAGGGGGCGCAGGTTGGAACACTGAAGCTTTCTTT CASSSGGAGWNTEAFF
19 TRBJ2-2 TRBD2 NA TRBV11-3 TGTGCCAGCAGCTGCCCGGGACTAGCGGGAGGGCCAGACACCGGGGAGCTGTTTTTT CASSCPGLAGGPDTGELFF
15 TRBJ1-1 TRBD1 many TRBV4-1 TGCGCCAGCAGCCAAGAAGTCACAGGGGAGACTGAAGCTTTCTTT CASSQEVTGETEAFF
18 TRBJ2-4 NA NA TRBV21-1 TGTGCCAGCAGCAGAGACCCCCCGGGGTTCCTAGCCAAAAACATTCAGTACTTC CASSRDPPGFLAKNIQYF
15 TRBJ1-2 NA NA TRBV6-2/TRBV6-3 TGTGCCAGCAGCTCCGGGGTACGGATTTACTATGGCTACACCTTC CASSSGVRIYYGYTF
15 TRBJ1-4 NA few TRBV5-1 TGCGCCAGCAGCCCGCGAGGGGACAATTACGAAAAACTGTTTTTT CASSPRGDNYEKLFF
15 TRBJ2-6 NA NA TRBV5-1 TGCGCCAGCAGCTTGGGAGTCTCTGGGGCCAACGTCCTGACTTTC CASSLGVSGANVLTF
14 TRBJ2-7 NA NA TRBV9 TGTGCCAGCAGCGTTACCGGGAGTGCTTACGAGCAGTACTTC CASSVTGSAYEQYF
16 TRBJ1-1 NA NA TRBV14 TGTGCCAGCAGCCAAGTGGGGTCGAGGGTTCGGCCTGAAGCTTTCTTT CASSQVGSRVRPEAFF
14 TRBJ2-1 TRBD2 NA TRBV9 TGTGCCAGCAGCGCCGGGACTAGCGGGTCTGAGCAGTTCTTC CASSAGTSGSEQFF
14 TRBJ1-2 NA NA TRBV5-6 TGTGCCAGCAGCCCTATATCACCTACCTATGGCTACACCTTC CASSPISPTYGYTF
15 TRBJ1-4 TRBD1 NA TRBV6-5 TGTGCCAGCAGTTCGGACAGGTCAACTAATGAAAAACTGTTTTTT CASSSDRSTNEKLFF
16 TRBJ1-2 TRBD1 NA TRBV9 TGTGCCAGCAGCGTAGAGCCAGGGGGATTGAACTATGGCTACACCTTC CASSVEPGGLNYGYTF
15 TRBJ2-5 TRBD2 NA TRBV20-1 TGCAGTGCTAGTGGCCTTTTAGCGGGAGTTCAGACCCAGTACTTC CSASGLLAGVQTQYF
14 TRBJ2-5 TRBD2 NA TRBV30 TGTGCCTGGAGTGTACTCGGACTAGCGGAGACCCAGTACTTC CAWSVLGLAETQYF